This T cell receptor (beta chain) stems from a study of memory CD4+ T cells and cytomegalovirus serostatus. Findings and limits, study-wide: CD4+ memory repertoires contained about 40% of the roughly 150 reported CMV TCRbeta sequences. CMV serostatus prediction reached median AUC roughly 0.95, or 0.91 with US-trained model.

The ends were cut back, 3 bases at V and 0 bases at J, with 16 bases in the middle. This CDR3 spans 16 amino acids. The germline V gene has CDR1 SQVTM and CDR2 ANQGSEA. Regarding this clone: Its matching antigen is unknown.

The protocol was immunoSEQ multiplex PCR, while the TCRdb copy is restricted to in-frame clones and leaves out a portion. Among 50,000 to 65,000 clones listed, just under 80% were seen once. Single viable CD3+CD4+CD8-CD45RO+ cells were sorted as the memory CD4+ T cells. Positive selection with CD4 microbeads enriched total CD4+ T cells. The sample taken for sequencing was memory CD4+ T cells from blood. This clonotype was sampled from an adult in good health and CMV-seronegative. The chain is built from TRBV29-1 and TRBJ2-3; perhaps TRBD2 as D (6 bases). CDR3 protein: CSVDGISGASTDTQYF. The DNA of the CDR3 is TGCAGCGTTGATGGGATTAGCGGAGCTAGCACAGATACGCAGTATTTT.